Following are 22 T cell receptor beta chains from one sample sequenced in a study of blood T cell repertoires in COVID-19. Assay: immunoSEQ multiplex PCR; the TCRdb copy retains only in-frame clones and omits some. The data contain 75,000 or so clones, over 75% of them seen just once; the ten biggest clones take up more than 5.5%. The specimen sequenced was peripheral blood. The origin of the receptors is a man aged 65 to 79 with acute or convalescent COVID-19.

This chain joins TRBV11-2 and TRBJ1-3, with 8 positions matching TRBD1. The junction had 4 bases not matched to a gene; V was cut back by 3 bases and J by 3 bases. The CDR3 length is 15 residues. Per germline, CDR1 SGHAT and CDR2 FQNNGV. CDR3 protein: CASSLAGGSGNTIYF. CDR3 DNA sequence: TGTGCCAGCAGCTTGGCAGGGGGCAGTGGAAACACCATATATTTT.

This chain uses TRBV2 with TRBJ2-2; 7 nucleotides align to TRBD1. The germline V gene encodes CDR1 SNHLY and CDR2 FYNNEI. The V gene end was trimmed by 6 bases and the J gene end by 0 bases; junction bases not matched to a gene: 4. This CDR3 is built from 15 residues. DNA for the CDR3: TGTGCCAGCAGGAAGGACAGGACGAACACCGGGGAGCTGTTTTTT. It translates to CASRKDRTNTGELFF.

The chain combines TRBV7-2 with TRBJ1-5; weak D call: TRBD1 (6 bases). Looked up from germline, CDR1 is SGHTA and CDR2 is FQGNSA. Deletions cut 2 bases from V and 0 bases from J, with 14 bases between. The CDR3 is 17 amino acids. This CDR3 is CASSLYSTGNSNQPQHF. CDR3 in DNA: TGTGCCAGCAGCTTATACTCTACAGGGAATAGCAATCAGCCCCAGCATTTT.

This clone was seen a handful of times. The CDR3 region has the DNA TGTGCCTGGGTTACGATGCTTAACGGGGGCACTGAAGCTTTCTTT. Its protein product is CAWVTMLNGGTEAFF. The chain has TRBV30 and TRBJ1-1; D may be TRBD1 (5 bases). The germline V and J ends were trimmed by 5 bases and 4 bases, with 20 bases remaining between them. This CDR3 has 15 amino acids. Germline lookup yields CDR1 GTSNPN and CDR2 SVGIG (reference sequence).

The rearrangement joins TRBV4-1 to TRBJ2-2; D ambiguous. The germline V gene encodes CDR1 MGHRA and CDR2 YSYEKL. This CDR3 has 16 amino acids. The V end was cut by 4 bases, the J end by 4 bases, with 16 bases between. As DNA, the CDR3 is TGCGCCAGCAGCCTCCGAACTACTGGCACCACCGGGGAGCTGTTTTTT. The encoded protein is CASSLRTTGTTGELFF.

This clone was picked up a small number of times. The chain carries TRBV7-9 and TRBJ2-7; the match to TRBD2 covers 7 bases. The CDR3 is 13 residues long. Germline CDR1 SEHNR, CDR2 FQNEAQ (reference sequence). V was clipped by 3 bases and J by 6 bases; unmatched bases: 5. This CDR3 reads CASSLAGVTEQYF. The CDR3 region has the DNA TGTGCCAGCAGCTTGGCGGGGGTCACCGAGCAGTACTTC.

The J gene is TRBJ2-3, the V gene TRBV19; TRBD1 is a possible D gene (5 bases). The ends were cut back, 4 bases at V and 0 bases at J, with 14 bases in the middle. Germline lookup yields CDR1 LNHDA and CDR2 SQIVND (reference sequence). This CDR3 region has 16 residues. The CDR3, as DNA: TGTGCCAGTAGTAAAACCGACAGCGTCAGCACAGATACGCAGTATTTT. Translating gives CASSKTDSVSTDTQYF.

The V and J genes are TRBV7-2 and TRBJ1-5; D not certain. Germline V CDR1 and CDR2: SGHTA, FQGNSA. The CDR3 length is 15 residues. The V end was cut by 1 base, the J end by 6 bases, with 13 bases between. The DNA of the CDR3 is TGTGCCAGCAGCTTAGATTCTCTAGCTGGTCAGCCCCAGCATTTT. It yields the protein CASSLDSLAGQPQHF.

The chain's CDR3 is CASSADRGRDEQYF. The CDR3 DNA follows: TGTGCCAGCAGTGCTGACAGGGGGCGGGACGAGCAGTACTTC. The chain combines TRBV9 with TRBJ2-7; TRBD1 matches at 10 bases. This CDR3 has 14 residues. CDR1 is SGDLS and CDR2 is YYNGEE in the germline V gene. The V gene end was trimmed by 5 bases and the J gene end by 5 bases; junction bases not matched to a gene: 7. Drawing the rest from reference TRBV9 and TRBJ2-7, the complete variable domain is DSGVTQTPKHLITATGQRVTLRCSPRSGDLSVYWYQQSLDQGLQFLIQYYNGEERAKGNILERFSAQQFPDLHSELNLSSLELGDSALYFCASSADRGRDEQYFGPGTRLTVT.

This chain joins TRBV28 and TRBJ2-1, with 9 bases lining up with TRBD1. The germline V gene has CDR1 MDHEN and CDR2 SYDVKM. The trim removed 7 bases at V and 2 bases at J, leaving 9 bases unmatched. CDR3 length: 16 amino acids. CDR3 DNA: TGTGCCAGCACTTCTTATACAGGGGGCCCCTACAATGAGCAGTTCTTC. This encodes CASTSYTGGPYNEQFF.

The rearrangement uses TRBV24-1 and TRBJ2-3; D uncertain. Trimming left V 3 bases short and J 10 bases short, with 7 bases between. The CDR3 is made up of 11 amino acids. CDR1 and CDR2 (germline): KGHDR, SFDVKD. CDR3 nucleotides: TGTGCCACCAGTGATAGCCTCTCGCAGTATTTT. Its translation: CATSDSLSQYF.

This clone has just a few counts. This rearrangement joins TRBV5-6 to TRBJ2-7, with 10 bases identical to TRBD1. With 4 bases clipped from V and 6 bases from J, the junction kept 10 bases outside the gene matches. CDR1 is SGHDT, CDR2 YYEEEE, per germline. This CDR3 contains 15 residues. The CDR3 bases are TGTGCCAGCAGCCCAACGGGACAGGGGTATATCGAGCAGTACTTC. The encoded protein is CASSPTGQGYIEQYF.

The genes are TRBV3-1 (or the pseudogene TRBV3-2) and TRBJ2-1, with TRBD1 matching over 7 bases. The V and J ends lost 3 bases and 2 bases, in that order; junction bases with no gene match: 1. In germline, CDR1 is LGHDT, CDR2 YNNKEL (reference sequence). CDR3 length: 14 amino acids. The DNA for the CDR3 is TGTGCCAGCAGCCAGGGACAGCCCTACAATGAGCAGTTCTTC. Its translation is CASSQGQPYNEQFF.

The chain links TRBV4-1 to TRBJ2-2, with TRBD2 matching over 11 bases. The junction had 6 bases not matched to a gene; V was cut back by 5 bases and J by 7 bases. In germline, CDR1 is MGHRA, CDR2 YSYEKL. This CDR3 is built from 15 residues. In DNA, the CDR3 is TGCGCCAGCAGCGAGGGACTAGCGGTACGCGGGGAGCTGTTTTTT. It specifies CASSEGLAVRGELFF.

The chain combines TRBV14 with TRBJ1-1; weak D call: TRBD1 (6 bases). V gave up 6 bases and J gave up 8 bases, with 10 bases separating them. This CDR3 is 11 amino acids long. Germline V CDR1 and CDR2: SGHDN, FVKESK. CDR3: CASRGAGEAFF. The CDR3 DNA sequence: TGTGCCAGCAGGGGGGCAGGGGAAGCTTTCTTT.

The chain couples TRBV29-1 to TRBJ1-1, with 7 bases aligning to TRBD1. Germline V gene lookup returns CDR1 SQVTM and CDR2 ANQGSEA. There are 12 residues in the CDR3. V was clipped by 7 bases and J by 1 base; unmatched bases: 3. The CDR3 bases are TGCAGCGCCGGGACAGAGAACACTGAAGCTTTCTTT. As protein: CSAGTENTEAFF.

The rearrangement links TRBV18 to TRBJ1-1, with no clear D. V was shortened by 6 bases and J by 1 base, with 15 bases between the two germline ends. The CDR3 extends over 15 amino acids. Per the germline V gene, CDR1 is KGHSH and CDR2 is LQKENI. CDR3 region: CASSPSGSTNTEAFF. CDR3 sequence (DNA): TGTGCCAGCTCTCCATCCGGGAGTACGAACACTGAAGCTTTCTTT. The whole variable domain, remainder taken from reference TRBV18 and TRBJ1-1, is NAGVMQNPRHLVRRRGQEARLRCSPMKGHSHVYWYRQLPEEGLKFMVYLQKENIIDESGMPKERFSAEFPKEGPSILRIQQVVRGDSAAYFCASSPSGSTNTEAFFGQGTRLTVV.

The chain couples TRBV4-1 to TRBJ2-2, with a possible D match to TRBD2 (6 bases). The CDR3 consists of 19 residues. Germline lookup yields CDR1 MGHRA and CDR2 YSYEKL. With 3 bases removed from V and 4 bases from J, the gap between germline ends came to 24 bases. In nucleotides, the CDR3 is TGCGCCAGCAGCCATCCAACCCGCAGGGCCAAGGGAGGCACCGGGGAGCTGTTTTTT. Translation: CASSHPTRRAKGGTGELFF.

The chain links TRBV27 to TRBJ1-5; 8 positions agree with TRBD1. V trimming: 3 bases; J trimming: 2 bases; junction bases outside the gene matches: 12. The CDR3 covers 18 residues. Germline values: CDR1 MNHEY, CDR2 SMNVEV (reference sequence). In DNA form, the CDR3 reads TGTGCCAGCAGTTTGGGAGTAGATCAGGGGGCCGGCAATCAGCCCCAGCATTTT. Translation gives CASSLGVDQGAGNQPQHF.

This clone was seen once. This chain connects TRBV3-1 (or the pseudogene TRBV3-2) to TRBJ1-1, with a weak D call TRBD1 (6 bases). This CDR3 is built from 15 residues. Germline assignment: CDR1 LGHDT and CDR2 YNNKEL (reference sequence). V was clipped by 5 bases and J by 0 bases, with 13 bases between them. CDR3 residues: CASSFHGQMNTEAFF. CDR3 nucleotides: TGTGCCAGCAGCTTTCACGGACAGATGAACACTGAAGCTTTCTTT.

The chain recombines TRBV14 with TRBJ1-2, with D possibly matching TRBD1 (6 bases). The V and J ends lost 5 bases and 8 bases respectively, with 15 bases between them. In germline, CDR1 is SGHDN, CDR2 FVKESK. The CDR3 is 13 amino acids. This CDR3 reads CASSENRVGGYTF. CDR3 nucleotide sequence: TGTGCCAGCAGCGAAAACAGGGTTGGCGGCTACACCTTC. Filled out from reference TRBV14 and TRBJ1-2, the complete variable domain reads EAGVTQFPSHSVIEKGQTVTLRCDPISGHDNLYWYRRVMGKEIKFLLHFVKESKQDESGMPNNRFLAERTGGTYSTLKVQPAELEDSGVYFCASSENRVGGYTFGSGTRLTVV.

V usage is TRBV18 and J usage is TRBJ2-1; TRBD2 matches at 7 bases. The CDR3 consists of 14 residues. J lost 7 bases, V lost 5 bases, and 8 bases had no gene match. Germline CDR1 KGHSH, CDR2 LQKENI. CDR3: CASSSQLASNEQFF. The CDR3 DNA is TGTGCCAGCTCATCACAACTAGCGTCTAATGAGCAGTTCTTC.